These 25 T cell receptor beta chains share one sample of origin, sequenced in a study of blood T cell repertoires in COVID-19. TCRdb's table, derived via immunoSEQ multiplex PCR, lists solely in-frame clones and lacks some. Counted here are over 150,000 clones, about 79% occurring once; the ten biggest clones make up over 25%. Sequencing was performed on peripheral blood. The receptors stem from a woman in her fifties or sixties with acute or convalescent COVID-19.

V gene TRBV5-5 combines with J gene TRBJ1-6, with TRBD1 identical over 7 bases. CDR1 and CDR2 from the germline V gene are SGHKS and YYEKEE (reference sequence). The CDR3 runs to 16 residues. The V and J ends lost 0 bases and 9 bases, in that order; junction bases with no gene match: 9. As DNA, the CDR3 is TGTGCCAGCAGCTTGGGGGGACAGCGAGGGAGTTCACCCCTCCACTTT. This sequence encodes CASSLGGQRGSSPLHF. Full variable domain (outside the CDR3, taken from reference TRBV5-5 and TRBJ1-6): DAGVTQSPTHLIKTRGQQVTLRCSPISGHKSVSWYQQVLGQGPQFIFQYYEKEERGRGNFPDRFSARQFPNYSSELNVNALLLGDSALYLCASSLGGQRGSSPLHFGNGTRLTVT.

This chain joins TRBV10-1 and TRBJ1-1; weak D call: TRBD1 (6 bases). V lost 8 bases to trimming and J lost 0 bases, with 13 bases between them. Germline CDR1 reads WNHNN; CDR2 reads SYGVQD (reference sequence). This CDR3 spans 14 amino acids. CDR3 bases: TGCGCCAGCGCAGCCGGGACACTGAACACTGAAGCTTTCTTT. This codes for CASAAGTLNTEAFF.

The table lists this clone with a count of one. This rearrangement joins TRBV10-3 to TRBJ1-2, with 9 nucleotides matching TRBD1. This CDR3 contains 14 residues. Trimming cost V 3 bases and J 8 bases; bases outside gene matches: 7. Germline lookup yields CDR1 ENHRY and CDR2 SYGVKD. CDR3 amino acids: CAISERDRECGYTF. The DNA for the CDR3 is TGTGCCATCAGTGAAAGGGACAGGGAATGCGGCTACACCTTC.

This clone was seen only once. The chain uses TRBV28 and TRBJ1-6; D perhaps matches TRBD1 (6 bases). Looked up from germline, CDR1 is MDHEN and CDR2 is SYDVKM. V shed 2 bases and J shed 10 bases, with 21 bases lying between them. This CDR3 contains 17 residues. The CDR3 region is CASSLPLITGRGSPLHF. The DNA for the CDR3 is TGTGCCAGCAGTTTACCGCTAATTACAGGGAGGGGATCACCCCTCCACTTT.

The chain combines TRBV3-1 (or the pseudogene TRBV3-2) with TRBJ1-4; 11 bases are a match to TRBD1. The CDR3 is 17 residues long. Germline CDR1 and CDR2: LGHDT and YNNKEL (reference sequence). The V gene end was trimmed by 5 bases and the J gene end by 4 bases; junction bases not matched to a gene: 9. For the CDR3, the DNA is TGTGCCAGCAGCAAGAGGACAGGGGGCGTTAATAATGAAAAACTGTTTTTT. Its protein product is CASSKRTGGVNNEKLFF.

The J gene is TRBJ2-7, the V gene TRBV3-1 (or the pseudogene TRBV3-2); 10 bases line up with TRBD2. The CDR3 is 15 amino acids. Per the germline V gene, CDR1 is LGHDT and CDR2 is YNNKEL (reference sequence). V lost 7 bases and J lost 3; bases outside the gene matches: 9. CDR3 amino acids: CASTPGLALVYEQYF. Written as DNA, the CDR3 is TGTGCCAGCACTCCGGGACTAGCGTTGGTCTACGAGCAGTACTTC.

V and J are TRBV5-1 and TRBJ1-4; D is ambiguous. This CDR3 spans 14 amino acids. V was clipped by 1 base and J by 0 bases, with 4 bases between them. The germline V gene has CDR1 SGHRS and CDR2 YFSETQ. CDR3 amino acids: CASSLLSTNEKLFF. Here the CDR3 DNA reads TGCGCCAGCAGCTTGCTCTCAACTAATGAAAAACTGTTTTTT.

Regarding this clone: Within the sample, other DNA sequences also encode this same CDR3. V gene TRBV7-9 combines with J gene TRBJ1-6, with 7 bases aligning to TRBD1. The CDR3 extends over 16 amino acids. The ends lost 4 bases at V and 6 bases at J; junction bases unmatched: 9. CDR1 is SEHNR, CDR2 FQNEAQ, per germline (reference sequence). The CDR3 spells CASSSTRQGRNSPLHF. The CDR3 DNA reads as TGTGCCAGCAGCTCAACGCGACAGGGACGTAATTCACCCCTCCACTTT.

The chain joins TRBV10-3 to TRBJ1-2, with D possibly matching TRBD1 (5 bases). CDR1 ENHRY and CDR2 SYGVKD come from the germline V gene. Deletions cut 2 bases from V and 7 bases from J, with 14 bases between. The CDR3 has 14 residues. The CDR3 nucleotides read TGTGCCATCAGTGAGCTCGGGGGTACTGGTGGCTACACCTTC. It specifies CAISELGGTGGYTF.

The V call is TRBV28, the J call TRBJ2-2, with a possible D match to TRBD1 (6 bases). The V and J ends lost 5 bases and 0 bases respectively, with 22 bases between them. Per the germline V gene, CDR1 is MDHEN and CDR2 is SYDVKM. The CDR3 has 19 amino acids. CDR3 protein: CASSGYSTGLRTNTGELFF. As DNA, the CDR3 is TGTGCCAGCAGTGGGTACTCGACAGGCCTTCGGACGAACACCGGGGAGCTGTTTTTT.

This clone came up once. This chain connects TRBV18 to TRBJ1-5, with a weak D call TRBD1 (6 bases). Germline loops: CDR1 KGHSH, CDR2 LQKENI. There are 14 residues in the CDR3. V was trimmed by 5 bases and J by 4 bases, leaving 12 bases between them. CDR3 nucleotides: TGTGCCAGCTCATCAGGGGTCAGTAATCAGCCCCAGCATTTT. Its protein product is CASSSGVSNQPQHF.

The V gene is TRBV6-6, the J gene TRBJ2-1, with 7 bases lining up with TRBD1. Germline CDR1 MNHNY, CDR2 SVGAGI (reference sequence). V lost 7 bases to trimming and J lost 0 bases; unmatched junction nucleotides: 6. The CDR3 covers 15 residues. The CDR3: CASTPRDSSYNEQFF. The CDR3 DNA is TGTGCCAGCACCCCCCGGGACAGCTCCTACAATGAGCAGTTCTTC.

This chain joins TRBV28 and TRBJ2-2, with a weak D call TRBD1 (6 bases). V shed 6 bases and J shed 6 bases, with 20 bases lying between them. CDR1 and CDR2 from the germline V gene are MDHEN and SYDVKM. CDR3 length: 16 amino acids. The CDR3: CASRPEDRRIAGELFF. CDR3 sequence (DNA): TGTGCCAGCAGGCCCGAAGACAGGAGGATAGCCGGGGAGCTGTTTTTT.

The gene calls are TRBV4-1 and TRBJ1-5; D is possibly TRBD1 (5 bases). Deletions cut 1 base from V and 0 bases from J, with 7 bases between. The CDR3 loop spans 15 amino acids. CDR1 is MGHRA and CDR2 is YSYEKL in the germline V gene. CDR3: CASSQGQYSNQPQHF. Here the CDR3 DNA reads TGCGCCAGCAGCCAAGGACAGTATAGCAATCAGCCCCAGCATTTT.

The V call is TRBV5-4, the J call TRBJ2-7; 10 bases are shared with TRBD2. This CDR3 contains 16 residues. The germline V gene has CDR1 SGHNT and CDR2 YYREEE (reference sequence). The V segment lost 4 bases and the J segment 2 bases; nucleotides outside the gene matches: 9. In DNA, the CDR3 is TGTGCCAGCAGCGAGGACCTAGCGGGGGCCCCCTACGAGCAGTACTTC. It yields the protein CASSEDLAGAPYEQYF.

This clone was found once. The V call is TRBV5-1, the J call TRBJ1-4; 8 bases are a match to TRBD1. Trimming cost V 0 bases and J 10 bases; bases outside gene matches: 8. In germline, CDR1 is SGHRS, CDR2 YFSETQ. CDR3 length: 15 amino acids. The CDR3 spells CASSLDAGGYGKLFF. In DNA, the CDR3 is TGCGCCAGCAGCTTGGATGCAGGGGGCTACGGAAAACTGTTTTTT.

The rearrangement links TRBV25-1 to TRBJ2-5; possible D gene TRBD2, 7 bases. CDR3 size: 14 residues. V lost 6 bases, J lost 2 bases, and 13 bases lay in between. Germline values: CDR1 MGHDK, CDR2 SYGVNS. Written as DNA, the CDR3 is TGTGCCAGCAGAATGGGGGGGCAACAAGAGACCCAGTACTTC. Translated, it gives CASRMGGQQETQYF.

The V gene is TRBV3-1 (or the pseudogene TRBV3-2), the J gene TRBJ1-2, with D perhaps matching TRBD1 (5 bases). The CDR3 is made up of 13 amino acids. Trimming cost V 6 bases and J 4 bases, with 12 bases left between them. Germline CDR1 and CDR2: LGHDT and YNNKEL (reference sequence). The chain's CDR3 is CASRTDTSYGYTF. CDR3 coding DNA: TGTGCCAGCAGGACGGACACTTCCTATGGCTACACCTTC.

The V gene is TRBV19, the J gene TRBJ1-5, with 8 bases fitting TRBD1. Germline V gives CDR1 LNHDA, CDR2 SQIVND (reference sequence). V trimming: 5 bases; J trimming: 5 bases; junction bases outside the gene matches: 8. The CDR3 sequence is 15 residues long. For the CDR3, the DNA is TGTGCCAGTAGTTTCTGGACAGGGATGGATCAGCCCCAGCATTTT. It specifies CASSFWTGMDQPQHF.

This chain connects TRBV2 to TRBJ1-6, with 7 bases matching TRBD1. This CDR3 is 14 amino acids long. Trimming at V came to 8 bases and at J to 9 bases, leaving 10 bases not matched to a gene. From germline, CDR1 is SNHLY and CDR2 FYNNEI. CDR3 nucleotides: TGTGCCAGCCAGGAGACAGGGTCTCTTTCACCCCTCCACTTT. Residues: CASQETGSLSPLHF.

The J gene is TRBJ2-6, the V gene TRBV2, with 9 bases lining up with TRBD1. Trimming removed 8 bases from V and 2 bases from J; junction bases left unmatched: 4. The CDR3 loop spans 15 amino acids. Germline values: CDR1 SNHLY, CDR2 FYNNEI. This chain's CDR3 is CASVRDRAGANVLTF. The CDR3 coding sequence is TGTGCCAGCGTGCGGGACAGGGCTGGGGCCAACGTCCTGACTTTC.

This clone showed up just a few times. J is TRBJ1-4 and V is TRBV3-1 (or the pseudogene TRBV3-2), with D perhaps matching TRBD1 (6 bases). Germline lookup yields CDR1 LGHDT and CDR2 YNNKEL (reference sequence). Trimming removed 4 bases from V and 5 bases from J, with 14 bases in between. CDR3 length: 15 residues. The CDR3 loop is CASSPLRGRNEKLFF. The CDR3 DNA reads as TGTGCCAGCAGCCCCCTCAGGGGCAGGAATGAAAAACTGTTTTTT.

V usage is TRBV2 and J usage is TRBJ1-5; 9 positions agree with TRBD1. Trimming at V came to 8 bases and at J to 7 bases, leaving 6 bases not matched to a gene. The CDR3 has 13 residues. Per the germline V gene, CDR1 is SNHLY and CDR2 is FYNNEI. CDR3 nucleotide sequence: TGTGCCAGCGCGGGACAGGGAGAGCAGCCCCAGCATTTT. Amino acid sequence: CASAGQGEQPQHF.

This chain connects TRBV7-9 to TRBJ1-1; no definite D call. Germline CDR1 reads SEHNR; CDR2 reads FQNEAQ (reference sequence). V was shortened by 4 bases and J by 3 bases, with 12 bases between the two germline ends. The CDR3 extends over 14 amino acids. CDR3 nucleotide sequence: TGTGCCAGCAGCTCGAGCGGTCGACACACTGAAGCTTTCTTT. Protein: CASSSSGRHTEAFF.

J is TRBJ1-6 and V is TRBV13; weak D call: TRBD1 (6 bases). CDR1 is PRHDT, CDR2 FYEKMQ, per germline (reference sequence). Trimming took 5 bases from V and 4 from J, leaving 12 bases between them. The CDR3 totals 15 residues. CDR3 region: CASSGPGVYNSPLHF. In DNA form, the CDR3 reads TGTGCCAGCAGCGGACCAGGGGTGTATAATTCACCCCTCCACTTT.